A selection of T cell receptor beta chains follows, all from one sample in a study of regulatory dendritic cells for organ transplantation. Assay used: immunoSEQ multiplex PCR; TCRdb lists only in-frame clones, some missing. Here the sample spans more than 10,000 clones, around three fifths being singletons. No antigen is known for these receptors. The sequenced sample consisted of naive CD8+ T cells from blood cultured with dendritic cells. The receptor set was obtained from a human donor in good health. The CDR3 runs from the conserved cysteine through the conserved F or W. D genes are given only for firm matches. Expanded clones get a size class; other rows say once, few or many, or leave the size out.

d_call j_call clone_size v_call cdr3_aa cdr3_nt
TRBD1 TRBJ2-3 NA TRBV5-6 CASSPGGTQYF TGTGCCAGCAGCCCAGGGGGTACGCAGTATTTT
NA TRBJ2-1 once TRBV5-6 CATKNRVFNEQFF TGTGCCACGAAAAACAGGGTTTTCAATGAGCAGTTCTTC
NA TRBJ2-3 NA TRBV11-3 CASSLATYSTDTQYF TGTGCCAGCAGCTTAGCGACATATAGCACAGATACGCAGTATTTT
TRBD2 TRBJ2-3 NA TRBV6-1 CASSEVRRVRGAYTDTQYF TGTGCCAGCAGTGAAGTCAGGCGAGTGCGGGGGGCCTACACAGATACGCAGTATTTT
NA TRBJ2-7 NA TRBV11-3 CASSFTTGEQYF TGTGCCAGCAGTTTTACGACTGGCGAGCAGTACTTC
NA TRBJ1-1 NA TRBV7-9 CASSSGVNTEAFF TGTGCCAGCAGCTCAGGGGTGAACACTGAAGCTTTCTTT
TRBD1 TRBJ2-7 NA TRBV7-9 CASSTPELTGGSYYEQYF TGTGCCAGCAGCACCCCTGAGCTTACAGGGGGGTCCTACTACGAGCAGTACTTC
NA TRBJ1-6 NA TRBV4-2 CASSQDLTSGNSPLHF TGTGCCAGCAGCCAAGATCTGACCTCGGGGAATTCACCCCTCCACTTT
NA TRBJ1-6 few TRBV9 CASSAGGSPLHF TGTGCCAGCAGCGCGGGAGGTTCACCCCTCCACTTT
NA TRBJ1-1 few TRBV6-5 CASSYSGGTEAFF TGTGCCAGCAGTTACTCCGGGGGCACTGAAGCTTTCTTT
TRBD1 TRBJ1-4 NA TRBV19 CASSKGQAATNEKLFF TGTGCCAGTAGTAAGGGACAGGCGGCAACTAATGAAAAACTGTTTTTT
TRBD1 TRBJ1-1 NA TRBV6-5 CASSYGQGGTEAFF TGTGCCAGCAGTTACGGACAGGGGGGCACTGAAGCTTTCTTT
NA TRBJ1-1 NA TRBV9 CASSVDYRLNTEAFF TGTGCCAGCAGCGTAGACTACAGGTTGAACACTGAAGCTTTCTTT
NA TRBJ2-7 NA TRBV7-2 CASSPYPAGNKYEQYF TGTGCCAGCAGTCCATATCCTGCGGGAAATAAGTACGAGCAGTACTTC
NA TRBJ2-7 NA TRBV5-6 CASSLATGVHEQYF TGTGCCAGCAGCTTAGCGACCGGGGTCCACGAGCAGTACTTC
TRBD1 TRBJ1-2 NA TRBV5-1 CASSYGTGNGYTF TGCGCCAGCAGCTACGGGACAGGGAACGGCTACACCTTC
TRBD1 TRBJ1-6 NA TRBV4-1 CASSQSQGMYNSPLHF TGCGCCAGCAGCCAGTCACAGGGGATGTATAATTCACCCCTCCACTTT